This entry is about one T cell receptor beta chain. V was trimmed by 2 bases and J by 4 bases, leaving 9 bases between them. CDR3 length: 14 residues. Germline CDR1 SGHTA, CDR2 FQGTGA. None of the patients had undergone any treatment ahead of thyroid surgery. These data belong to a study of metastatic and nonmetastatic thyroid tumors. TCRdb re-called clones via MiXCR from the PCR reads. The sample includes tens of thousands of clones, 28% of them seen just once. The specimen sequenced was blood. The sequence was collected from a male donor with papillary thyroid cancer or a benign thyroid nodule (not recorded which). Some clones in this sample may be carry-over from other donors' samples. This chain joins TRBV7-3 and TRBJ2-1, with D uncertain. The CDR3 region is CASSLERAYNEQFF. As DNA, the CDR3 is TGTGCCAGCAGCTTAGAGAGAGCTTACAATGAGCAGTTCTTC.